This TCR beta chain was profiled in a study of cytomegalovirus exposure and HLA in healthy donors. Per germline, CDR1 SGHTS and CDR2 YDEGEE. The CDR3 is 15 residues long. V was pared by 4 bases and J by 4 bases, with 6 bases of the junction left unmatched. The PCR made use of 60 Vbeta and 13 Jbeta primers. Assay used: immunoSEQ multiplex PCR; TCRdb lists only in-frame clones, some missing. Among some 110,000 clones listed, about 10% were seen once. This clone has a handful of counts. The sequenced sample consisted of PBMCs. V gene TRBV5-8 combines with J gene TRBJ2-3, with TRBD1 matching over 10 bases. The receptor's source is a man aged 30 to 39 in good health and CMV-seronegative. The DNA of the CDR3 is TGTGCCAGCAGCCCGGGACAGGGGATCGCAGATACGCAGTATTTT. Residues: CASSPGQGIADTQYF.